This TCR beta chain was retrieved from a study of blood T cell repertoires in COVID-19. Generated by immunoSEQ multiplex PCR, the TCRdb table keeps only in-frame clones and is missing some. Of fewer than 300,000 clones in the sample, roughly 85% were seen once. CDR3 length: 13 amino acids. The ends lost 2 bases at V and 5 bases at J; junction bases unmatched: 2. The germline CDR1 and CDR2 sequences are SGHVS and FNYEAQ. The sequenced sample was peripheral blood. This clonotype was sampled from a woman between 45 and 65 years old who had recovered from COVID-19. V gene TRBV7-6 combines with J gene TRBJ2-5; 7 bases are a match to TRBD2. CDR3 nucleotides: TGTGCCAGCAGCTTATGGGAGGGGGAGACCCAGTACTTC. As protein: CASSLWEGETQYF.